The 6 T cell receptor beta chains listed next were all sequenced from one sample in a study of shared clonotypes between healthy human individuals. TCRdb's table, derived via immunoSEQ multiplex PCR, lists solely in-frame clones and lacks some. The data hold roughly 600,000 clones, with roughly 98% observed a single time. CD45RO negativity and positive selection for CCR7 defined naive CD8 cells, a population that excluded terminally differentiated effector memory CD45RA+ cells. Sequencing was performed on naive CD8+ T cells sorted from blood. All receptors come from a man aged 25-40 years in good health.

The CDR3 protein is CASSLSGTGLAGVDEQFF. The DNA for the CDR3 is TGTGCCAGCAGTTTATCTGGAACGGGACTAGCGGGAGTCGATGAGCAGTTCTTC. This sequence joins TRBV28 and TRBJ2-1; 14 positions agree with TRBD2. Germline V CDR1 and CDR2: MDHEN, SYDVKM. The CDR3 is made up of 18 amino acids. V was pared by 1 base and J by 8 bases, with 10 bases of the junction left unmatched.

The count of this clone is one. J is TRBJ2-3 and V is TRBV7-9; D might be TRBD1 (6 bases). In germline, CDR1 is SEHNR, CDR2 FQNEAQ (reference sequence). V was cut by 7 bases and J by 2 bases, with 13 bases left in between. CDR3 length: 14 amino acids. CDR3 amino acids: CASTPGHLTDTQYF. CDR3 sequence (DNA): TGTGCCAGCACCCCGGGACACCTCACAGATACGCAGTATTTT.

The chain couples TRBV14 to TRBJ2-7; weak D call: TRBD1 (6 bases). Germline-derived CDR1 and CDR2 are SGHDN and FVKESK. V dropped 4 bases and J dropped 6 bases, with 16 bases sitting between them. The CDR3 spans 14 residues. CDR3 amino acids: CASSPTGQASEQYF. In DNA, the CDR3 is TGTGCCAGCAGCCCTACGGGACAAGCCAGCGAGCAGTACTTC.

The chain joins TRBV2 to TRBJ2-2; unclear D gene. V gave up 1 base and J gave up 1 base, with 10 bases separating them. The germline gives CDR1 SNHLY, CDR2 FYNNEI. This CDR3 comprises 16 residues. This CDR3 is CASSEVVGRNTGELFF. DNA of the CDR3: TGTGCCAGCAGTGAAGTGGTGGGCAGGAACACCGGGGAGCTGTTTTTT.

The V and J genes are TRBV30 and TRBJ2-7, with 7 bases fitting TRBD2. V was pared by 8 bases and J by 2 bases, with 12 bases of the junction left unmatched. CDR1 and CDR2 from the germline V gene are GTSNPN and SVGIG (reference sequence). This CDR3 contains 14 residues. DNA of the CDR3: TGTGCCCAAGACCTAGCGGATAGAACCTACGAGCAGTACTTC. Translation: CAQDLADRTYEQYF.

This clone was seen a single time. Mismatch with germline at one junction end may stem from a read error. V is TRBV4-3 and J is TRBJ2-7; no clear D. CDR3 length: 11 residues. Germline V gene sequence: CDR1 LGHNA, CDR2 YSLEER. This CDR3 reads CASSQGSFLHF. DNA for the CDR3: TGCGCCAGCAGCCAAGGTTCCTTTCTGCACTTC.